A selection of T cell receptor beta chains follows, all from one sample in a study of blood T cell repertoires in COVID-19. The repertoire was sequenced with immunoSEQ multiplex PCR; TCRdb's copy has only in-frame clones and lacks some. The table lists approximately 92,000 clones, approximately 80% of them singletons. Input material: peripheral blood. The source is a man in his fifties or sixties with acute or convalescent COVID-19. Both conserved end residues are part of each CDR3. Fields, in order: clone size, J gene, V gene, D gene, CDR3 protein, CDR3 DNA. D genes are given only for firm matches. The size of a clone is reported for some rows only, either as once, few or many, or as a class for expanded clones.

NA,TRBJ2-2,TRBV7-7,NA,CASSPRTESTGELFF,TGTGCCAGCAGCCCCCGGACAGAATCCACCGGGGAGCTGTTTTTT
NA,TRBJ1-2,TRBV7-2,NA,CASSQGRRYGYTF,TGTGCCAGCAGTCAGGGAAGGCGCTATGGCTACACCTTC
NA,TRBJ2-3,TRBV11-2,NA,CASSFRGDRGLAADTQYF,TGTGCCAGCAGCTTTAGGGGGGACAGGGGACTAGCTGCAGATACGCAGTATTTT
NA,TRBJ1-6,TRBV7-9,TRBD1,CASSLETGGSNSPLHF,TGTGCCAGCAGCTTAGAAACAGGGGGTTCGAATTCACCCCTCCACTTT
NA,TRBJ1-5,TRBV19,NA,CASTLGAAQSNQPQHF,TGTGCCAGCACCTTGGGGGCTGCGCAAAGCAATCAGCCCCAGCATTTT
NA,TRBJ1-1,TRBV5-1,TRBD1,CASSLDGQGNTEAFF,TGCGCCAGCAGCTTGGACGGACAGGGGAACACTGAAGCTTTCTTT
NA,TRBJ1-1,TRBV6-5,NA,CASSYSKGTEAFF,TGTGCCAGCAGTTACTCGAAGGGGACTGAAGCTTTCTTT
medium-sized,TRBJ1-1,TRBV30,NA,CAWSSGLNTEAFF,TGTGCCTGGAGTAGCGGATTGAACACTGAAGCTTTCTTT
NA,TRBJ1-2,TRBV4-1,NA,CASSQKNTGTLYGYTF,TGCGCCAGCAGCCAAAAAAACACAGGGACCCTCTATGGCTACACCTTC
once,TRBJ1-1,TRBV3-1/TRBV3-2,NA,CASAGGQANTEAFF,TGTGCCTCAGCGGGCGGGCAGGCGAACACTGAAGCTTTCTTT
few,TRBJ2-7,TRBV5-5,TRBD2,CASSSYLTSGKSYEQYF,TGTGCCAGCAGCTCATACCTGACTAGCGGGAAATCCTACGAGCAGTACTTC
NA,TRBJ1-1,TRBV11-3,TRBD1,CASSLDRGNTEAFF,TGTGCCAGCAGCCTCGACAGGGGTAACACTGAAGCTTTCTTT
NA,TRBJ1-1,TRBV4-2,NA,CASSLSGGRGAFF,TGTGCCAGCAGCCTGTCCGGTGGGAGGGGAGCTTTCTTT
NA,TRBJ1-2,TRBV19,TRBD1,CASSGGQAGEMGYTF,TGTGCCAGTAGTGGGGGACAGGCAGGGGAGATGGGCTACACCTTC
once,TRBJ2-1,TRBV27,NA,CASSFSSASSYNEQFF,TGTGCCAGCAGTTTTTCTAGCGCTAGCTCCTACAATGAGCAGTTCTTC
once,TRBJ1-4,TRBV4-2,NA,CASSQDREKLFF,TGTGCCAGCAGCCAAGATCGTGAAAAACTGTTTTTT
NA,TRBJ2-3,TRBV3-1/TRBV3-2,NA,CASRQGGGLTDTQYF,TGTGCCAGCCGGCAAGGTGGAGGCCTCACAGATACGCAGTATTTT
NA,TRBJ1-5,TRBV5-5,NA,CASSFGQPRSQPQHF,TGTGCCAGCAGCTTTGGGCAGCCAAGAAGTCAGCCCCAGCATTTT
NA,TRBJ2-5,TRBV20-1,NA,CSALQGSAQYF,TGCAGTGCACTCCAGGGGTCGGCCCAGTACTTC
NA,TRBJ1-1,TRBV9,TRBD1,CASSVDRATEAFF,TGTGCCAGCAGCGTCGACAGGGCTACTGAAGCTTTCTTT
NA,TRBJ2-3,TRBV6-5,TRBD2,CASSYARGTTDTQYF,TGTGCCAGCAGTTATGCGCGGGGGACGACAGATACGCAGTATTTT
NA,TRBJ1-5,TRBV19,NA,CASRQLTIGWQASNQPQHF,TGTGCCAGTAGACAACTCACCATTGGATGGCAGGCAAGCAATCAGCCCCAGCATTTT
NA,TRBJ1-6,TRBV5-4,TRBD1,CASSSKGTGESPLHF,TGTGCCAGCAGCTCCAAGGGGACAGGGGAATCACCCCTCCACTTT
NA,TRBJ1-2,TRBV4-3,NA,CASSQGQQNYGYTF,TGCGCCAGCAGCCAAGGACAGCAAAACTATGGCTACACCTTC
NA,TRBJ2-1,TRBV4-1,NA,CASSQESRQGLFF,TGCGCCAGCAGCCAAGAGTCCCGCCAGGGCTTGTTCTTC
NA,TRBJ2-5,TRBV24-1,NA,CATSFRETQYF,TGTGCCACCAGTTTCCGGGAGACCCAGTACTTC
NA,TRBJ1-2,TRBV6-1,NA,CASSEGFGLGYTF,TGTGCCAGCAGTGAAGGATTCGGACTTGGCTACACCTTC
NA,TRBJ2-1,TRBV5-4,NA,CASSLGRLYNEQFF,TGTGCCAGCAGCTTGGGCAGGTTATACAATGAGCAGTTCTTC
NA,TRBJ2-2,TRBV6-5,NA,CASSLTRAGTGELFF,TGTGCCAGCAGCCTCACGCGAGCGGGCACCGGGGAGCTGTTTTTT
NA,TRBJ2-1,TRBV9,TRBD2,CASSPAGGYNEQFF,TGTGCCAGCAGCCCCGCGGGAGGTTACAATGAGCAGTTCTTC
few,TRBJ1-2,TRBV9,TRBD1,CASGRQGVSYGYTF,TGTGCCAGCGGACGACAGGGGGTTAGCTATGGCTACACCTTC
NA,TRBJ2-1,TRBV6-6,TRBD2,CASSPQLAGNNEQFF,TGTGCCAGCAGTCCACAACTAGCGGGGAACAATGAGCAGTTCTTC
NA,TRBJ2-7,TRBV19,TRBD1,CASSMGWTGYEQYF,TGTGCCAGTAGTATGGGATGGACAGGCTACGAGCAGTACTTC
once,TRBJ2-2,TRBV6-5,TRBD2,CASSRLAAGELFF,TGTGCCAGCAGTCGACTAGCTGCCGGGGAGCTGTTTTTT
once,TRBJ2-1,TRBV6-4,NA,CASSDSQGYEQFF,TGTGCCAGCAGTGATTCACAGGGCTATGAGCAGTTCTTC
NA,TRBJ1-1,TRBV9,NA,CASSEDRIGNTEAFF,TGTGCCAGCAGCGAAGACAGGATCGGAAACACTGAAGCTTTCTTT
NA,TRBJ2-5,TRBV24-1,NA,CATSRAEQQETQYF,TGTGCCACCAGTCGAGCGGAGCAGCAAGAGACCCAGTACTTC
once,TRBJ2-3,TRBV30,TRBD2,CAWSGSSGRDTQYF,TGTGCCTGGAGTGGATCTAGCGGGAGAGATACGCAGTATTTT
NA,TRBJ2-6,TRBV5-4,NA,CASSFGGTGANVLTF,TGTGCCAGCAGCTTCGGGGGGACAGGGGCCAACGTCCTGACTTTC
NA,TRBJ2-1,TRBV7-9,TRBD1,CASSILLGQGANEQFF,TGTGCCAGCAGCATACTTTTAGGACAGGGGGCTAATGAGCAGTTCTTC
once,TRBJ1-2,TRBV19,NA,CASGGTSANYGYTF,TGTGCCAGTGGCGGGACGTCAGCTAACTATGGCTACACCTTC
NA,TRBJ1-1,TRBV6-5,NA,CASRLGGEGNTEAFF,TGTGCCAGCAGGCTGGGAGGGGAGGGGAACACTGAAGCTTTCTTT